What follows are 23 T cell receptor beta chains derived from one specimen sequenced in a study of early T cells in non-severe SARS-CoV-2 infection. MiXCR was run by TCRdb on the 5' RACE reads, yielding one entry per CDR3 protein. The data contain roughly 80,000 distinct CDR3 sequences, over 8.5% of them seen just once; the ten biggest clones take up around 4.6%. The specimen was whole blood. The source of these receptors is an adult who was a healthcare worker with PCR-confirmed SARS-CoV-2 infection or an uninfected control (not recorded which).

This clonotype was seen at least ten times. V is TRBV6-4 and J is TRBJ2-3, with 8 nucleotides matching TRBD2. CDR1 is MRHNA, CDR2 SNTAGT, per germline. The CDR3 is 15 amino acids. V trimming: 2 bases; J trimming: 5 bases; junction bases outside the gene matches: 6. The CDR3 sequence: CASSDETGGLDTQYF. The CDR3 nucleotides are TGTGCCAGCAGTGACGAAACGGGAGGGCTAGATACGCAGTATTTT.

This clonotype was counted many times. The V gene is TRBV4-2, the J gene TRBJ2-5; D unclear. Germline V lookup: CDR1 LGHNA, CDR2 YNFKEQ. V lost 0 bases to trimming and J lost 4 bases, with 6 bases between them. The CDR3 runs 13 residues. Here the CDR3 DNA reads TGTGCCAGCAGCCAAGAGCGCCCAGAGACCCAGTACTTC. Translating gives CASSQERPETQYF.

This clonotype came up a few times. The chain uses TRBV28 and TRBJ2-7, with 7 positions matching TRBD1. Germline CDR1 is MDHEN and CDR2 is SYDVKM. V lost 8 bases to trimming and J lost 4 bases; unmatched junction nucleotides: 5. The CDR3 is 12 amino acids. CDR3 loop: CASGDSLYEQYF. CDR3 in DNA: TGTGCCAGCGGGGACAGCCTTTACGAGCAGTACTTC.

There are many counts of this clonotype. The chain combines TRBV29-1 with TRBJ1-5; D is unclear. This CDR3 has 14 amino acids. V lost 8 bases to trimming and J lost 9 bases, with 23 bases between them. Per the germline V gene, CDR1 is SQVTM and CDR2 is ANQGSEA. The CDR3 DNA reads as TGCAGCCCTCGTGGGTGGAGGGAGGGTGCGCCCCAGCATTTT. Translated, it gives CSPRGWREGAPQHF.

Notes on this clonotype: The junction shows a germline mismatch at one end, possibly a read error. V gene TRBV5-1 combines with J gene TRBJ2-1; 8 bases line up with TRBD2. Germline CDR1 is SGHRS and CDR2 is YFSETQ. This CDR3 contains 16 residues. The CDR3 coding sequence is TGCGTCAGCAGCTTGGACTGGCGGGAGGTATACAATGAGCAGTTCTTC. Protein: CVSSLDWREVYNEQFF.

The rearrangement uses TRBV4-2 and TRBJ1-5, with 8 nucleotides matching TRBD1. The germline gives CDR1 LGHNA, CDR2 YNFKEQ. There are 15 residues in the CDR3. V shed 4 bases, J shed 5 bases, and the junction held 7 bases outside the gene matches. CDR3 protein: CASSRGQAADQPQHF. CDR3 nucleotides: TGTGCCAGCAGCCGGGGACAGGCCGCGGATCAGCCCCAGCATTTT.

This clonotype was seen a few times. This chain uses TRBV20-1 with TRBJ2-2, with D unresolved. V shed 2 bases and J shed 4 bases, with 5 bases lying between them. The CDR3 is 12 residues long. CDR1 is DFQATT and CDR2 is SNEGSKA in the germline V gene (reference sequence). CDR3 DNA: TGCAGTGCTAGAAAGGGCACCGGGGAGCTGTTTTTT. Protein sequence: CSARKGTGELFF.

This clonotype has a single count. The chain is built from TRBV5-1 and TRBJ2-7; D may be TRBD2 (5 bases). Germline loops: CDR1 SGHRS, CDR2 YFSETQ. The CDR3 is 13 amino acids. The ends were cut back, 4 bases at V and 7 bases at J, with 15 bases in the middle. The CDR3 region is CASSPGLRGEQYF. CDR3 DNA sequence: TGCGCCAGCAGCCCCGGACTGCGAGGGGAGCAGTACTTC.

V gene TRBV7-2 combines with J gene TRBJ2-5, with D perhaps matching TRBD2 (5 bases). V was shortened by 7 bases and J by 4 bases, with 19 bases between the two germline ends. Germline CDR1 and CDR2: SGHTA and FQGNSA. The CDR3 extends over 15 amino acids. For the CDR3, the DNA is TGTGCCAGCACCTCCCTATCTGGTCGGGGAGAGACCCAGTACTTC. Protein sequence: CASTSLSGRGETQYF.

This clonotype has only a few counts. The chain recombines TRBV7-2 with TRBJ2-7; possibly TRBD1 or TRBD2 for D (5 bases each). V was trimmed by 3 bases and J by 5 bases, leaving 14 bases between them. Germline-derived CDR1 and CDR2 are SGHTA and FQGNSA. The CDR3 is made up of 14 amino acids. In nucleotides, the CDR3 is TGTGCCAGCAGCTTCCGGGACCCGAGGGACGAGCAGTACTTC. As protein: CASSFRDPRDEQYF. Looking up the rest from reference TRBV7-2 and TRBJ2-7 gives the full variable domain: GAGVSQSPSNKVTEKGKDVELRCDPISGHTALYWYRQSLGQGLEFLIYFQGNSAPDKSGLPSDRFSAERTGGSVSTLTIQRTQQEDSAVYLCASSFRDPRDEQYFGPGTRLTVT.

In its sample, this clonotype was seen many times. In DNA form, the CDR3 reads TGTGCCTGGGAGGACGGGTTTACCTATGGCTACACCTTC. It encodes CAWEDGFTYGYTF. The genes are TRBV30 and TRBJ1-2, with D unresolved. CDR3 length equals 13 residues. CDR1 GTSNPN and CDR2 SVGIG come from the germline V gene (reference sequence). V gave up 5 bases and J gave up 4 bases, with 14 bases separating them.

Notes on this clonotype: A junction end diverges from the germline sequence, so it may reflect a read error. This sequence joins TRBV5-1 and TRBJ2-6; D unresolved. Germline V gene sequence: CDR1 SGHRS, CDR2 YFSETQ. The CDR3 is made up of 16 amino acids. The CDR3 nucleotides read TGCGCCAGCAGGTTGGGTGGGGACTCTGGGGCCAACGTCCTGACTTTC. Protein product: CASRLGGDSGANVLTF.

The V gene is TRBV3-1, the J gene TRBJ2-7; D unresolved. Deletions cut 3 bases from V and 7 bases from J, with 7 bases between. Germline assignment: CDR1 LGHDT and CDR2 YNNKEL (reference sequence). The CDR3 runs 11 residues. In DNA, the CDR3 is TGTGCCAGCAGCCAGGGATGGGAGCAGTACTTC. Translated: CASSQGWEQYF.

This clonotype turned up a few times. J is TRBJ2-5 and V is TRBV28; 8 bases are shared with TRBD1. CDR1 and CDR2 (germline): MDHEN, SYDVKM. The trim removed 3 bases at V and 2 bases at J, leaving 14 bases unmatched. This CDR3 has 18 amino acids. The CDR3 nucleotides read TGTGCCAGCAGTTTCCCGCATGGGGACAGGTTATCTCAAGAGACCCAGTACTTC. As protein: CASSFPHGDRLSQETQYF.

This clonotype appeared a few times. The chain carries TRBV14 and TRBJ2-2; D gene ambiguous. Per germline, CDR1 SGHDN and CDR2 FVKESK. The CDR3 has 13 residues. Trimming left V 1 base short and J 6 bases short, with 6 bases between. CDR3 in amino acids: CASSQVRPGELFF. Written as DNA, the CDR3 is TGTGCCAGCAGCCAAGTCAGGCCCGGGGAGCTGTTTTTT.

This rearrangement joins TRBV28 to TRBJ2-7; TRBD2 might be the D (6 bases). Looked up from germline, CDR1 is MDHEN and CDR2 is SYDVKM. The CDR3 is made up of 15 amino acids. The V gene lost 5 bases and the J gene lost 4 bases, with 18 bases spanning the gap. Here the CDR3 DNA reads TGTGCCAGCAGTCCCCCCACGGGAGTTCTTTACGAGCAGTACTTC. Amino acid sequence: CASSPPTGVLYEQYF.

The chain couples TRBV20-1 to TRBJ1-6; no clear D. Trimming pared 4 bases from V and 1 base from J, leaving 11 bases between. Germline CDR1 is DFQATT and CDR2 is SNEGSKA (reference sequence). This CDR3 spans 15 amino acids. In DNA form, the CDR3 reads TGCAGTGCTATCCACGGAGGGTCCTATAATTCACCCCTCCACTTT. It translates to CSAIHGGSYNSPLHF.

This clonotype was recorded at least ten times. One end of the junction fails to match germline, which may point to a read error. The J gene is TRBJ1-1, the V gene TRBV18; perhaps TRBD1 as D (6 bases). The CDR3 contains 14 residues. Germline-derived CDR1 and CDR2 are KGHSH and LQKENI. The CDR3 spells CASSPPGQASHQLF. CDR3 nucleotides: TGTGCCAGCTCACCACCGGGACAAGCGTCACATCAACTCTTT.

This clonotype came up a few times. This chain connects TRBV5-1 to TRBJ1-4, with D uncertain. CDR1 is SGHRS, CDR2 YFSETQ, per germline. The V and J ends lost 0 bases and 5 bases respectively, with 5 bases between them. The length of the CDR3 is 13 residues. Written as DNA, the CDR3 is TGCGCCAGCAGCTTGGACAGAAATGAAAAACTGTTTTTT. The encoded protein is CASSLDRNEKLFF.

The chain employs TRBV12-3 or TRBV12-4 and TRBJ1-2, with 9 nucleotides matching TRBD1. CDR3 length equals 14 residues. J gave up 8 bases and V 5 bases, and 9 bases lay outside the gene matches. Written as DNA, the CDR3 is TGTGCCAGCAGTCCCGCTAACAGGGGGCTCGGCTACACCTTC. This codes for CASSPANRGLGYTF.

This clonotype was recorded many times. As DNA, the CDR3 is TGTGCCAGCAGCAAACTAGAGTACAATGAGCAGTTCTTC. It yields the protein CASSKLEYNEQFF. V usage is TRBV7-9 and J usage is TRBJ2-1; a possible D gene is TRBD2 (5 bases). The germline CDR1 and CDR2 sequences are SEHNR and FQNEAQ (reference sequence). Trimming took off 5 bases at V and 4 bases at J, with 9 bases between the two ends. The CDR3 is made up of 13 amino acids.

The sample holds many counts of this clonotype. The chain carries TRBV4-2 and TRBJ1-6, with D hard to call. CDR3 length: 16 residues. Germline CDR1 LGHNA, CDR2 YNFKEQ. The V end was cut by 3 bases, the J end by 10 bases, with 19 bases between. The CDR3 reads CASSQERSRSHSPLHF. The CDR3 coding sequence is TGTGCCAGCAGCCAGGAAAGGAGCCGGTCGCACTCACCCCTCCACTTT.

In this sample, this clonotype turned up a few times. CDR3 sequence: CASSLQKPTDTQYF. Written as DNA, the CDR3 is TGCGCCAGCAGCTTGCAGAAACCCACAGATACGCAGTATTTT. This chain joins TRBV5-1 and TRBJ2-3, with D unresolved. V lost 1 base and J 2 bases, leaving 8 bases between the germline ends. CDR3 length: 14 amino acids. Germline V CDR1 and CDR2: SGHRS, YFSETQ.